The 32 T cell receptor beta chains below all came from one sample that was sequenced in a study of cytomegalovirus exposure and HLA in healthy donors. The PCR had 60 Vbeta and 13 Jbeta primers. Profiling relied on immunoSEQ multiplex PCR, and the TCRdb table lists in-frame clones only, not all of them. The sample has some 200,000 clones; approximately 70% are singletons. Sequenced: PBMCs. The receptors come from a middle-aged man in good health and CMV-seropositive.

Here the CDR3 reads CASRVTSGGAPGELFF. For the CDR3, the DNA is TGTGCCAGCAGAGTGACTAGCGGGGGGGCTCCCGGGGAGCTGTTTTTT. The V call is TRBV7-2, the J call TRBJ2-2, with TRBD2 identical over 14 bases. The CDR3 has 16 amino acids. V shed 6 bases and J 6 bases; nucleotides not matched to a gene: 6. Germline CDR1 SGHTA, CDR2 FQGNSA.

The V and J genes are TRBV28 and TRBJ1-1; D not resolved. CDR1 and CDR2 (germline): MDHEN, SYDVKM. The ends were cut back, 3 bases at V and 0 bases at J, with 8 bases in the middle. This CDR3 has 14 amino acids. CDR3 protein: CASSLGTMNTEAFF. In nucleotides, the CDR3 is TGTGCCAGCAGTTTGGGCACGATGAACACTGAAGCTTTCTTT.

This clone was seen more than once but under ten times. This sequence joins TRBV7-7 and TRBJ2-1, with 11 bases matching TRBD1. CDR3 size: 21 residues. From germline, CDR1 is SSHAT and CDR2 FNYEAQ (reference sequence). J lost 3 bases, V lost 5 bases, and 21 bases had no gene match. This chain's CDR3 is CASSPGMGPDRGRKFYNEQFF. The CDR3 region has the DNA TGTGCCAGCAGCCCAGGAATGGGACCGGACAGGGGGCGTAAATTCTACAATGAGCAGTTCTTC.

The chain has TRBV28 and TRBJ2-7; 8 positions agree with TRBD1. CDR3 length: 17 amino acids. CDR1 is MDHEN, CDR2 SYDVKM, per germline. J was trimmed by 2 bases and V by 6 bases; bases with no gene match: 15. The chain's CDR3 is CASRFDGQGLGTYEQYF. The CDR3 DNA sequence: TGTGCCAGCAGATTCGACGGACAGGGCTTGGGGACCTACGAGCAGTACTTC.

In this sample, this clone turned up a few times. This chain connects TRBV7-2 to TRBJ1-1; 9 bases are shared with TRBD1. Germline V gene lookup returns CDR1 SGHTA and CDR2 FQGNSA. This CDR3 is built from 14 residues. V lost 4 bases, J lost 6 bases, and 6 bases stayed unmatched. The CDR3, as DNA: TGTGCCAGCAGCTGGGGGACAGGGTATGCTGAAGCTTTCTTT. This sequence encodes CASSWGTGYAEAFF.

A remark on this clone: The junction differs from germline at one of its ends, possibly a read error. This rearrangement joins TRBV13 to TRBJ2-2, with no clear D. Germline values: CDR1 PRHDT, CDR2 FYEKMQ (reference sequence). This CDR3 is built from 13 residues. The CDR3 DNA is TGTGCCGGCAGCCTCGTAAACACCGGGGAGCTGTTTTTT. Protein sequence: CAGSLVNTGELFF.

The chain employs TRBV18 and TRBJ2-1, with D possibly being TRBD2 (6 bases). Germline CDR1 reads KGHSH; CDR2 reads LQKENI. V lost 3 bases and J 6 bases, leaving 12 bases between the germline ends. The CDR3 runs 14 residues. CDR3 in amino acids: CASSPGLATNEQFF. Here the CDR3 DNA reads TGTGCCAGCTCACCGGGACTCGCTACCAATGAGCAGTTCTTC.

This clone was counted a single time. The chain uses TRBV28 and TRBJ1-5, with D unresolved. Deletions cut 6 bases from V and 4 bases from J, with 7 bases between. The CDR3 runs 12 residues. Germline CDR1 and CDR2: MDHEN and SYDVKM. This CDR3 reads CASSGPNQPQHF. As DNA, the CDR3 is TGTGCCAGCAGCGGTCCGAATCAGCCCCAGCATTTT.

This clone was found a few times. The genes are TRBV9 and TRBJ2-7, with 8 bases identical to TRBD1. This CDR3 is 16 amino acids long. The germline V gene has CDR1 SGDLS and CDR2 YYNGEE. The V and J ends lost 1 base and 0 bases, in that order; junction bases with no gene match: 6. This CDR3 reads CASSVLGQASSYEQYF. The CDR3 DNA sequence: TGTGCCAGCAGCGTATTGGGACAGGCGAGCTCCTACGAGCAGTACTTC.

This chain uses TRBV7-6 with TRBJ2-1; 8 nucleotides line up with TRBD1. V trimming: 5 bases; J trimming: 3 bases; junction bases outside the gene matches: 3. The CDR3 extends over 14 amino acids. CDR1 and CDR2 (germline): SGHVS, FNYEAQ. The CDR3 loop is CASSLTGGYNEQFF. In nucleotides, the CDR3 is TGTGCCAGCAGCCTCACAGGGGGCTACAATGAGCAGTTCTTC.

The chain carries TRBV5-4 and TRBJ2-3; 13 bases line up with TRBD2. V trimming: 4 bases; J trimming: 6 bases; junction bases outside the gene matches: 8. The germline gives CDR1 SGHNT, CDR2 YYREEE (reference sequence). There are 16 residues in the CDR3. The CDR3 DNA is TGTGCCAGCAGCCCACGACTAGCGGGGGGAGGTGATACGCAGTATTTT. This gives the protein CASSPRLAGGGDTQYF.

The V call is TRBV4-1, the J call TRBJ1-3; D unclear. Germline V gene lookup returns CDR1 MGHRA and CDR2 YSYEKL. The CDR3 is 16 amino acids. V lost 0 bases and J lost 0, with 9 bases in between. The CDR3 DNA reads TGCGCCAGCAGCCAAGATCAATGGAGCTCTGGAAACACCATATATTTT. Amino acid sequence: CASSQDQWSSGNTIYF.

The rearrangement uses TRBV11-2 and TRBJ2-3; possibly TRBD1 for D (5 bases). V lost 2 bases, J lost 4 bases, and 19 bases lay in between. The CDR3 runs 17 residues. The V gene's germline CDR1 is SGHAT and CDR2 FQNNGV. CDR3 residues: CASSLNPGALRADTQYF. The CDR3 DNA reads as TGTGCCAGCAGCTTAAATCCGGGCGCTCTCAGGGCAGATACGCAGTATTTT.

V gene TRBV27 combines with J gene TRBJ1-1, with a tentative D call TRBD1 (6 bases). The CDR3 runs 15 residues. Germline V gives CDR1 MNHEY, CDR2 SMNVEV (reference sequence). V was shortened by 2 bases and J by 0 bases, with 10 bases between the two germline ends. The chain's CDR3 is CASSLRTALNTEAFF. CDR3 nucleotides: TGTGCCAGCAGTTTAAGGACAGCCTTGAACACTGAAGCTTTCTTT.

This chain links TRBV10-3 with TRBJ1-1; a possible D gene is TRBD1 (5 bases). The V end lost 3 bases, the J end lost 5 bases, and 16 bases lay between the germline ends. Germline CDR1 ENHRY, CDR2 SYGVKD. CDR3 length: 15 residues. Here the CDR3 DNA reads TGTGCCATCAGTGAAGAATGGGGGGGTTGGACTGAAGCTTTCTTT. This gives the protein CAISEEWGGWTEAFF.

The V call is TRBV6-1, the J call TRBJ2-7, with 11 bases identical to TRBD2. Germline V gene lookup returns CDR1 MNHNS and CDR2 SASEGT. The CDR3 contains 15 residues. Trimming removed 7 bases from V and 3 bases from J; junction bases left unmatched: 8. CDR3 sequence (DNA): TGTGCCAGCAACTTAGCGGGGGGGATTCGCTACGAGCAGTACTTC. It codes for CASNLAGGIRYEQYF.

The genes are TRBV11-1 and TRBJ1-6; the match to TRBD1 covers 8 bases. Losses at the gene ends were 5 bases for V and 9 bases for J; bases not matched to a gene: 9. Germline assignment: CDR1 SGHAT and CDR2 FQDESV (reference sequence). The length of the CDR3 is 15 residues. The CDR3 protein is CASSIGTGSRSPLHF. DNA of the CDR3: TGTGCCAGCAGCATCGGGACAGGAAGTCGTTCACCCCTCCACTTT.

This chain connects TRBV6-5 to TRBJ2-1, with 7 nucleotides matching TRBD1. V gave up 5 bases and J gave up 10 bases; unmatched junction bases: 11. There are 14 residues in the CDR3. Germline assignment: CDR1 MNHEY and CDR2 SVGAGI. CDR3 protein: CASSRQGSMREQFF. The CDR3 bases are TGTGCCAGCAGTAGACAGGGATCAATGAGGGAGCAGTTCTTC.

V and J are TRBV6-5 and TRBJ1-2; TRBD1 matches at 8 bases. Per the germline V gene, CDR1 is MNHEY and CDR2 is SVGAGI. The CDR3 consists of 14 residues. The V gene end was trimmed by 5 bases and the J gene end by 8 bases; junction bases not matched to a gene: 10. The CDR3 reads CASSAPDRVGGYTF. CDR3 DNA: TGTGCCAGCAGTGCCCCGGACAGGGTAGGAGGCTACACCTTC.

V and J are TRBV5-6 and TRBJ2-2; TRBD1 agrees at 7 bases. The CDR3 consists of 16 residues. Unmatched junction bases numbered 4, after V lost 0 bases and J lost 2 bases. Germline-derived CDR1 and CDR2 are SGHDT and YYEEEE. The CDR3 DNA reads as TGTGCCAGCAGCTTGGGTACAGGGGCCAACACCGGGGAGCTGTTTTTT. Its translation: CASSLGTGANTGELFF. The full variable domain, in which reference TRBV5-6 and TRBJ2-2 provide the parts outside the CDR3, is DAGVTQSPTHLIKTRGQQVTLRCSPKSGHDTVSWYQQALGQGPQFIFQYYEEEERQRGNFPDRFSGHQFPNYSSELNVNALLLGDSALYLCASSLGTGANTGELFFGEGSRLTVL.

The chain is built from TRBV6-5 and TRBJ2-6; maybe TRBD1 (6 bases). The germline CDR1 and CDR2 sequences are MNHEY and SVGAGI. CDR3 size: 15 residues. The V and J ends lost 6 bases and 0 bases respectively, with 9 bases between them. CDR3: CASSPGVSGANVLTF. The DNA for the CDR3 is TGTGCCAGCAGCCCAGGGGTCTCTGGGGCCAACGTCCTGACTTTC.

The chain recombines TRBV9 with TRBJ1-1; no clear D. CDR3 length equals 14 residues. The V gene's germline CDR1 is SGDLS and CDR2 YYNGEE. Trimming stripped 2 bases from V and 1 base from J, with 9 bases between. Here the CDR3 DNA reads TGTGCCAGCAGCGTCGGTCCCACGAACACTGAAGCTTTCTTT. This encodes CASSVGPTNTEAFF.

The chain is built from TRBV5-1 and TRBJ2-5; 7 bases are shared with TRBD2. CDR3 length equals 14 residues. The germline CDR1 and CDR2 sequences are SGHRS and YFSETQ. V lost 4 bases and J lost 2; bases outside the gene matches: 5. CDR3 DNA: TGCGCCAGCAGCAGCCTGCGGGGGCAAGAGACCCAGTACTTC. Translation gives CASSSLRGQETQYF.

V usage is TRBV23-1 and J usage is TRBJ2-7, with 10 bases that match TRBD1. TRBV23-1 is given ORF status, its function remaining uncertain. The junction had 8 bases not matched to a gene; V was cut back by 3 bases and J by 6 bases. The CDR3 has 15 residues. The chain's CDR3 is CASSHPDRGRPEQYF. The DNA for the CDR3 is TGCGCCAGCAGTCACCCAGACAGGGGGCGCCCCGAGCAGTACTTC.

The chain employs TRBV7-3 and TRBJ1-6; perhaps TRBD1 as D (6 bases). Between the trimmed V and J ends, which lost 5 bases and 7 bases, there was a span of 9 bases. CDR1 and CDR2 from the germline V gene are SGHTA and FQGTGA. The CDR3 covers 13 residues. In nucleotides, the CDR3 is TGTGCCAGCAGCATCACAGGGAATTCACCCCTCCACTTT. This gives the protein CASSITGNSPLHF.

The genes are TRBV18 and TRBJ1-1, with D possibly TRBD1 on 5 matching bases. The CDR3 has 13 amino acids. CDR1 is KGHSH, CDR2 LQKENI, per germline. Deletions cut 3 bases from V and 6 bases from J, with 11 bases between. CDR3 DNA sequence: TGTGCCAGCTCACCCGTAGGGGCCCCTGAAGCTTTCTTT. Amino acids: CASSPVGAPEAFF.

V is TRBV7-3 and J is TRBJ2-7; 8 nucleotides align to TRBD2. The ends lost 5 bases at V and 2 bases at J; junction bases unmatched: 8. The CDR3 is 15 amino acids. Germline loops: CDR1 SGHTA, CDR2 FQGTGA. The DNA of the CDR3 is TGTGCCAGCAGCCCCACCTGGCGGGGGGCCTACGAGCAGTACTTC. As protein: CASSPTWRGAYEQYF.

CDR3 protein: CASSLEYGTRPYEQFF. DNA of the CDR3: TGTGCCAGCAGCTTAGAGTATGGGACTAGACCGTATGAGCAGTTCTTC. The chain is built from TRBV11-2 and TRBJ2-1; 8 positions agree with TRBD2. The CDR3 consists of 16 residues. From germline, CDR1 is SGHAT and CDR2 FQNNGV. After removal of 0 bases from V and 8 bases from J, the junction contained 9 bases not matched to a gene.

V usage is TRBV2 and J usage is TRBJ2-7, with 10 bases matching TRBD1. J was trimmed by 6 bases and V by 7 bases; bases with no gene match: 12. CDR1 and CDR2 from the germline V gene are SNHLY and FYNNEI. The CDR3 sequence is 15 residues long. CDR3 DNA sequence: TGTGCCAGCACTTCCCCCGGGACAGGGGATGGCGAGCAGTACTTC. Amino acids: CASTSPGTGDGEQYF.

The DNA of the CDR3 is TGTGCCAGCAGCTTGGGCGGGACTAGCGGGGCCAATGAGCAGTTCTTC. Translation gives CASSLGGTSGANEQFF. The V gene is TRBV5-4, the J gene TRBJ2-1; 13 nucleotides align to TRBD2. This CDR3 comprises 16 residues. Germline V gene data show CDR1 as SGHNT and CDR2 as YYREEE (reference sequence). V shed 0 bases and J 6 bases; nucleotides not matched to a gene: 3.

V and J are TRBV6-5 and TRBJ1-2; D possibly corresponds to TRBD1 (6 bases). This CDR3 is built from 13 residues. Trimming stripped 6 bases from V and 8 bases from J, with 16 bases between. Germline CDR1 and CDR2: MNHEY and SVGAGI. CDR3 loop: CASSPRGKTGYTF. The CDR3 region has the DNA TGTGCCAGCAGCCCGAGGGGGAAAACGGGCTACACCTTC.

This rearrangement joins TRBV19 to TRBJ1-1; tentative D call: TRBD1 (6 bases). The CDR3 is 14 residues long. Germline V gives CDR1 LNHDA, CDR2 SQIVND (reference sequence). Trimming shortened V by 3 bases and J by 1 base, and 9 bases separated the two germline ends. In DNA, the CDR3 is TGTGCCAGTAGTATGTGGACAGAGAACACTGAAGCTTTCTTT. It specifies CASSMWTENTEAFF.